This passage covers 11 T cell receptor beta chains from one sample sequenced in a study of blood T cell repertoires in COVID-19. Libraries were prepared by immunoSEQ multiplex PCR; TCRdb keeps only in-frame clonotypes and omits some of them. The profile shows about 82,000 clones, over 70% of them singletons. The sample was peripheral blood. The receptors shown here come from a woman between 35 and 50 years old with active or convalescent COVID-19.

Of note for this clone: One end of the junction does not line up with germline, which may come from a read error. The chain carries TRBV2 and TRBJ2-7; a possible D gene is TRBD2 (8 bases). The CDR3 contains 12 residues. Germline loops: CDR1 SNHLY, CDR2 FYNNEI. The CDR3 region is CASTLQAGDRIF. CDR3 DNA: TGTGCCAGCACTCTCCAAGCGGGGGACAGAATCTTC.

The V gene is TRBV5-1, the J gene TRBJ1-1, with D uncertain. Trimming pared 4 bases from V and 1 base from J, leaving 14 bases between. The CDR3 length is 15 residues. Germline values: CDR1 SGHRS, CDR2 YFSETQ. CDR3 DNA sequence: TGCGCCAGCAGCCGGGGAGAAGCGAGGAACACTGAAGCTTTCTTT. Translated, it gives CASSRGEARNTEAFF.

About this clone itself: Germline is not matched at one junction end, which may reflect a read error. The chain combines TRBV19 with TRBJ1-5; TRBD1 might be the D (6 bases). This CDR3 comprises 15 residues. Germline V gives CDR1 LNHDA, CDR2 SQIVND (reference sequence). This CDR3 reads CASSMPGDSYQPQHF. CDR3 bases: TGTGCCAGTAGTATGCCAGGGGATAGCTATCAGCCCCAGCATTTT.

This clone has a single count. The sample holds other DNA sequences that translate to the same CDR3. This chain links TRBV18 with TRBJ1-6; TRBD1 matches at 8 bases. This CDR3 spans 15 amino acids. V was clipped by 3 bases and J by 10 bases; unmatched bases: 8. The germline gives CDR1 KGHSH, CDR2 LQKENI. For the CDR3, the DNA is TGTGCCAGCTCACCTGGACAGGGTCAGGGGTCACCCCTCCACTTT. Its translation is CASSPGQGQGSPLHF.

This chain links TRBV4-2 with TRBJ1-5; a possible D gene is TRBD1 (6 bases). From germline, CDR1 is LGHNA and CDR2 YNFKEQ. Trimming stripped 1 base from V and 1 base from J, with 17 bases between. This CDR3 spans 18 amino acids. The CDR3 sequence is CASSQGGGRKWSNQPQHF. In DNA, the CDR3 is TGTGCCAGCAGCCAAGGGGGGGGGCGGAAGTGGAGCAATCAGCCCCAGCATTTT.

The gene calls are TRBV7-8 and TRBJ1-2; tentative D call: TRBD1 (5 bases). V lost 2 bases and J lost 7, with 5 bases in between. The CDR3 sequence is 11 residues long. In germline, CDR1 is SGHVS, CDR2 FQNEAQ. The CDR3 loop reads CASSLTGGYTF. The CDR3 region has the DNA TGTGCCAGCAGCTTAACAGGTGGCTACACCTTC.

On this clone: Within the sample, other DNA sequences also encode this same CDR3. The gene calls are TRBV28 and TRBJ2-7; D is ambiguous. In germline, CDR1 is MDHEN, CDR2 SYDVKM. CDR3 length equals 14 residues. Trimming removed 2 bases at V and 3 bases at J, with 11 bases between. CDR3 region: CASSLRVVFYEQYF. Here the CDR3 DNA reads TGTGCCAGCAGTTTAAGAGTTGTCTTCTACGAGCAGTACTTC.

CDR3 amino acids: CASSPFWGWETEQFF. Written as DNA, the CDR3 is TGTGCCAGCTCACCCTTTTGGGGCTGGGAAACTGAGCAGTTCTTC. V gene TRBV18 combines with J gene TRBJ2-1, with D possibly matching TRBD1 (5 bases). This CDR3 is built from 15 residues. Germline V gene data show CDR1 as KGHSH and CDR2 as LQKENI. V lost 3 bases and J 9 bases, leaving 18 bases between the germline ends.

This clone was found once. This chain connects TRBV4-1 to TRBJ2-7; no clear D. Germline V CDR1 and CDR2: MGHRA, YSYEKL. The CDR3 runs 14 residues. V was shortened by 1 base and J by 6 bases, with 13 bases between the two germline ends. The CDR3 protein is CASSQASFPGEQYF. The CDR3 DNA reads TGCGCCAGCAGCCAAGCTTCATTCCCGGGCGAGCAGTACTTC.

V gene TRBV19 combines with J gene TRBJ1-5; a weak D match, TRBD1 (5 bases). This CDR3 is 14 amino acids long. V dropped 5 bases and J dropped 4 bases, with 12 bases sitting between them. CDR1 LNHDA and CDR2 SQIVND come from the germline V gene (reference sequence). The CDR3 loop is CASSAQGGNQPQHF. The DNA for the CDR3 is TGTGCCAGTAGTGCGCAGGGTGGGAATCAGCCCCAGCATTTT. Full variable domain (rest looked up from reference TRBV19 and TRBJ1-5): DGGITQSPKYLFRKEGQNVTLSCEQNLNHDAMYWYRQDPGQGLRLIYYSQIVNDFQKGDIAEGYSVSREKKESFPLTVTSAQKNPTAFYLCASSAQGGNQPQHFGDGTRLSIL.

The V and J genes are TRBV6-5 and TRBJ1-6, with 9 positions matching TRBD1. Germline CDR1 is MNHEY and CDR2 is SVGAGI. Germline trimming cut 6 bases from V and 8 bases from J; bases unmatched to any gene: 5. The CDR3 runs 14 residues. CDR3 sequence reads: CASSPGTGYSPLHF. DNA of the CDR3: TGTGCCAGCAGCCCCGGGACAGGGTATTCACCCCTCCACTTT.